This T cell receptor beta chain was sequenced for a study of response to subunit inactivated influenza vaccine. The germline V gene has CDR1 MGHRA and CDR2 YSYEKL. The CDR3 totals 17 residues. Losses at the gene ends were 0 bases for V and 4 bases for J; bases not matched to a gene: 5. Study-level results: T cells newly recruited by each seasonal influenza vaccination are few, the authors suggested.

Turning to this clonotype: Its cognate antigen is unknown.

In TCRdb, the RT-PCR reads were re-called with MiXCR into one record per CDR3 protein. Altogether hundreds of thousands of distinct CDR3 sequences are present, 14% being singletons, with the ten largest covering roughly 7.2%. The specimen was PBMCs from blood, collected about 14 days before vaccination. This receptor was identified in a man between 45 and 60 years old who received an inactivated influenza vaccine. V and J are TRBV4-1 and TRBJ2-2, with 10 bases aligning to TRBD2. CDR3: CASSQDSPSGGTGELFF. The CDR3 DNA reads TGCGCCAGCAGCCAAGATAGTCCTAGCGGGGGCACCGGGGAGCTGTTTTTT.